Shown below are 30 T cell receptor beta chains from a single sample sequenced in a study of shared clonotypes between healthy human individuals. Selected positively for CCR7 and CD45RO-negative, naive CD8 cells excluded terminally differentiated effector memory CD45RA+ cells. Here immunoSEQ multiplex PCR was the method, and the copy in TCRdb shows in-frame clones only, minus some. The sample holds nearly 2 million clones, roughly 95% seen once. The sequenced sample consisted of naive CD8+ T cells sorted from blood. These receptor sequences come from a man younger than 35 in good health.

The J gene is TRBJ2-1, the V gene TRBV27, with D uncertain. V lost 5 bases and J lost 6, with 11 bases in between. There are 13 residues in the CDR3. In germline, CDR1 is MNHEY, CDR2 SMNVEV (reference sequence). CDR3 loop: CASSPTPGNEQFF. The CDR3 nucleotides are TGTGCCAGCAGTCCTACTCCGGGCAATGAGCAGTTCTTC.

This chain uses TRBV6-1 with TRBJ2-7; D gene ambiguous. Per the germline V gene, CDR1 is MNHNS and CDR2 is SASEGT. The ends were cut back, 5 bases at V and 0 bases at J, with 8 bases in the middle. This CDR3 contains 13 residues. The CDR3 reads CASSLVSSYEQYF. CDR3 nucleotide sequence: TGTGCCAGCAGTCTGGTTAGCTCCTACGAGCAGTACTTC.

The rearrangement uses TRBV6-1 and TRBJ2-3; D perhaps matches TRBD1 (5 bases). This CDR3 comprises 15 residues. V lost 1 base and J 3 bases, leaving 11 bases between the germline ends. Germline CDR1 reads MNHNS; CDR2 reads SASEGT. For the CDR3, the DNA is TGTGCCAGCAGTGAAGATGGCGACAGAACAGATACGCAGTATTTT. The encoded protein is CASSEDGDRTDTQYF.

This clone is a singleton in its sample. V is TRBV7-2 and J is TRBJ2-7, with 7 bases fitting TRBD2. V trimming: 5 bases; J trimming: 3 bases; junction bases outside the gene matches: 13. This CDR3 has 16 amino acids. Germline CDR1 is SGHTA and CDR2 is FQGNSA. CDR3 sequence: CASSQGGEGTLYEQYF. For the CDR3, the DNA is TGTGCCAGCAGCCAGGGAGGGGAGGGGACCCTCTACGAGCAGTACTTC. The variable domain in full, completed from reference TRBV7-2 and TRBJ2-7, reads GAGVSQSPSNKVTEKGKDVELRCDPISGHTALYWYRQSLGQGLEFLIYFQGNSAPDKSGLPSDRFSAERTGGSVSTLTIQRTQQEDSAVYLCASSQGGEGTLYEQYFGPGTRLTVT.

As for this clone: The sample has other DNA sequences that encode this CDR3 too. The V call is TRBV27, the J call TRBJ2-5; 9 nucleotides match TRBD2. Per germline, CDR1 MNHEY and CDR2 SMNVEV (reference sequence). This CDR3 contains 16 residues. The trim removed 4 bases at V and 5 bases at J, leaving 11 bases unmatched. CDR3 sequence reads: CASSSLAGGPGETQYF. CDR3 sequence (DNA): TGTGCCAGCAGTTCCCTCGCGGGGGGGCCCGGGGAGACCCAGTACTTC.

The chain joins TRBV30 to TRBJ1-5; 10 nucleotides match TRBD1. V lost 1 base and J lost 6; bases outside the gene matches: 3. The CDR3 contains 14 residues. Germline V gene data show CDR1 as GTSNPN and CDR2 as SVGIG (reference sequence). The CDR3 loop is CAWSGGQGVQPQHF. The CDR3 nucleotides read TGTGCCTGGAGTGGTGGACAGGGGGTTCAGCCCCAGCATTTT.

This chain connects TRBV5-1 to TRBJ2-7; possible D gene TRBD1, 6 bases. CDR1 SGHRS and CDR2 YFSETQ come from the germline V gene. V lost 9 bases, J lost 5 bases, and 24 bases lay in between. The CDR3 runs to 15 residues. In nucleotides, the CDR3 is TGCGCCAAACTCACTACCCCTTTTACAGGGAACGAGCAGTACTTC. It translates to CAKLTTPFTGNEQYF.

V gene TRBV5-4 combines with J gene TRBJ2-3, with 8 bases identical to TRBD2. Germline V gene sequence: CDR1 SGHNT, CDR2 YYREEE (reference sequence). Trimming removed 1 base from V and 0 bases from J; junction bases left unmatched: 7. CDR3 length equals 17 residues. The CDR3 sequence is CASSLFGGAPSTDTQYF. The CDR3 nucleotides read TGTGCCAGCAGCTTGTTCGGGGGGGCTCCTAGCACAGATACGCAGTATTTT.

The chain has TRBV6-1 and TRBJ1-5; D gene unclear. Trimming took off 6 bases at V and 13 bases at J, with 13 bases between the two ends. The CDR3 has 11 amino acids. Germline V lookup: CDR1 MNHNS, CDR2 SASEGT. The CDR3 loop is CASSGLLGQHF. Here the CDR3 DNA reads TGTGCCAGCAGCGGTCTTTTGGGTCAGCATTTT.

The rearrangement links TRBV25-1 to TRBJ1-2; the D gene is possibly TRBD1 (6 bases). The CDR3 is 15 amino acids. V lost 6 bases, J lost 1 base, and 15 bases lay in between. The germline V gene encodes CDR1 MGHDK and CDR2 SYGVNS. CDR3 amino acids: CASRGQLFSNYGYTF. In DNA, the CDR3 is TGTGCCAGCAGAGGACAGCTATTCAGTAACTATGGCTACACCTTC.

The gene calls are TRBV4-2 and TRBJ2-3; weak D call: TRBD2 (5 bases). Germline V gene lookup returns CDR1 LGHNA and CDR2 YNFKEQ. The length of the CDR3 is 13 residues. V was clipped by 4 bases and J by 2 bases, with 7 bases between them. CDR3 protein: CASSLRDTDTQYF. In DNA form, the CDR3 reads TGTGCCAGCAGCCTTCGGGACACAGATACGCAGTATTTT.

The chain links TRBV6-5 to TRBJ2-3; weak D call: TRBD2 (5 bases). Deletions cut 2 bases from V and 1 base from J, with 13 bases between. Germline V gives CDR1 MNHEY, CDR2 SVGAGI. The CDR3 consists of 16 residues. The CDR3, as DNA: TGTGCCAGCAGTTACCGTACTGGAGGTGGCACAGATACGCAGTATTTT. This encodes CASSYRTGGGTDTQYF.

The chain uses TRBV28 and TRBJ2-3, with unresolved D. Germline CDR1 and CDR2: MDHEN and SYDVKM. V lost 5 bases and J lost 0, with 12 bases in between. The length of the CDR3 is 15 residues. Here the CDR3 DNA reads TGTGCCAGCAGTCTGAGTGGGCTTAGCACAGATACGCAGTATTTT. It encodes CASSLSGLSTDTQYF.

V and J are TRBV11-2 and TRBJ2-7, with 7 positions matching TRBD2. Per the germline V gene, CDR1 is SGHAT and CDR2 is FQNNGV. This CDR3 contains 12 residues. With V trimmed by 1 base and J by 11 bases, 5 bases remained unmatched. CDR3 sequence: CASSLGREEEYF. CDR3 DNA: TGTGCCAGCAGCTTAGGTCGGGAGGAGGAGTACTTC.

The chain carries TRBV28 and TRBJ2-1; 9 bases agree with TRBD2. Germline V gene sequence: CDR1 MDHEN, CDR2 SYDVKM. The CDR3 totals 16 residues. With V trimmed by 4 bases and J by 0 bases, 4 bases remained unmatched. CDR3 loop: CASSSTSGFSYNEQFF. CDR3 DNA sequence: TGTGCCAGCAGTTCGACTAGCGGATTCTCCTACAATGAGCAGTTCTTC.

This clone appeared once. Other nucleotide sequences in the sample specify the same CDR3. The V and J genes are TRBV5-8 and TRBJ2-7, with a weak D call TRBD2 (5 bases). CDR3 length: 13 amino acids. From germline, CDR1 is SGHTS and CDR2 YDEGEE. V shed 4 bases and J shed 0 bases, with 8 bases lying between them. The CDR3 DNA reads TGTGCCAGCAGCGCCGGGATCTCCTACGAGCAGTACTTC. Its protein product is CASSAGISYEQYF.

The chain is built from TRBV7-9 and TRBJ2-5; a possible D gene is TRBD1 (5 bases). The CDR3 extends over 14 amino acids. Germline loops: CDR1 SEHNR, CDR2 FQNEAQ (reference sequence). The V and J ends lost 5 bases and 3 bases respectively, with 13 bases between them. CDR3 amino acids: CASSLRGKEETQYF. The CDR3 bases are TGTGCCAGCAGCCTAAGGGGAAAAGAAGAGACCCAGTACTTC.

The CDR3 loop is CASSLTSGPYEQYF. The CDR3 DNA reads TGTGCCAGCAGCTTGACTAGCGGACCTTACGAGCAGTACTTC. This chain links TRBV5-5 with TRBJ2-7, with 8 bases that match TRBD2. CDR1 is SGHKS, CDR2 YYEKEE, per germline (reference sequence). J was trimmed by 4 bases and V by 1 base; bases with no gene match: 4. The CDR3 runs 14 residues.

This rearrangement joins TRBV2 to TRBJ1-2; no clear D. CDR3 length equals 18 residues. Germline assignment: CDR1 SNHLY and CDR2 FYNNEI. V was cut by 0 bases and J by 0 bases, with 17 bases left in between. The CDR3 loop is CASSEALGWQSPNYGYTF. In DNA form, the CDR3 reads TGTGCCAGCAGTGAAGCGCTTGGTTGGCAGAGCCCTAACTATGGCTACACCTTC.

The chain combines TRBV4-1 with TRBJ2-2, with D possibly TRBD1 on 5 matching bases. Germline CDR1 is MGHRA and CDR2 is YSYEKL. V dropped 4 bases and J dropped 8 bases, with 17 bases sitting between them. The CDR3 spans 15 residues. The CDR3: CASSRAGQGPGELFF. The CDR3, as DNA: TGCGCCAGCAGCCGAGCAGGCCAGGGTCCGGGGGAGCTGTTTTTT.

This chain connects TRBV6-1 to TRBJ2-1; D gene ambiguous. The CDR3 contains 14 residues. Germline CDR1 is MNHNS and CDR2 is SASEGT. Trimming took off 0 bases at V and 9 bases at J, with 12 bases between the two ends. CDR3 residues: CASSEALRPPEQFF. The CDR3 nucleotides read TGTGCCAGCAGTGAAGCGCTTCGTCCGCCTGAGCAGTTCTTC.

This clone was recorded once. The chain is built from TRBV7-9 and TRBJ2-1; a possible D gene is TRBD1 (5 bases). Germline lookup yields CDR1 SEHNR and CDR2 FQNEAQ (reference sequence). V lost 10 bases to trimming and J lost 9 bases, with 19 bases between them. The CDR3 is made up of 13 amino acids. The CDR3: CATPPPGPGEQFF. The DNA of the CDR3 is TGTGCCACTCCCCCCCCAGGGCCGGGTGAGCAGTTCTTC.

The rearrangement links TRBV27 to TRBJ2-3; D gene unclear. This CDR3 has 14 residues. CDR1 and CDR2 (germline): MNHEY, SMNVEV (reference sequence). Trimming left V 6 bases short and J 1 base short, with 11 bases between. The CDR3, as DNA: TGTGCCAGCAGGGGCCCCTTCGGCACAGATACGCAGTATTTT. Protein: CASRGPFGTDTQYF.

V usage is TRBV27 and J usage is TRBJ2-7; 7 nucleotides agree with TRBD2. Germline V gives CDR1 MNHEY, CDR2 SMNVEV (reference sequence). The V gene end was trimmed by 0 bases and the J gene end by 3 bases; junction bases not matched to a gene: 2. This CDR3 has 14 amino acids. CDR3 region: CASSLSGTNYEQYF. DNA of the CDR3: TGTGCCAGCAGTTTATCAGGGACTAACTACGAGCAGTACTTC.

The chain is built from TRBV2 and TRBJ2-1, with D perhaps TRBD2 (5 bases). Trimming removed 3 bases at V and 3 bases at J, with 12 bases between. This CDR3 has 15 residues. Germline assignment: CDR1 SNHLY and CDR2 FYNNEI. The CDR3 spells CASSDSRAGYNEQFF. Written as DNA, the CDR3 is TGTGCCAGCAGTGATTCAAGGGCGGGCTACAATGAGCAGTTCTTC.

The chain recombines TRBV4-3 with TRBJ2-2; 8 nucleotides line up with TRBD1. The J segment lost 6 bases and the V segment lost 1 base, leaving 4 bases of the junction unmatched. The CDR3 sequence is 15 residues long. The germline gives CDR1 LGHNA, CDR2 YSLEER. CDR3 bases: TGCGCCAGCAGCCAAGGGACAGGGATATCCGGGGAGCTGTTTTTT. Protein sequence: CASSQGTGISGELFF.

The J gene is TRBJ2-7, the V gene TRBV28; D is perhaps TRBD1 or TRBD2 (7 bases each). This CDR3 is built from 15 residues. V lost 8 bases and J lost 3, with 20 bases in between. The V gene's germline CDR1 is MDHEN and CDR2 SYDVKM. The CDR3 DNA is TGTGCCAGCCAGGGGGGGCTAGCTATGTTCTACGAGCAGTACTTC. Translation: CASQGGLAMFYEQYF.

About this clone: In the same sample, other DNA sequences code for this CDR3. This chain links TRBV5-6 with TRBJ2-7; D is possibly TRBD1 or TRBD2 (5 bases each). The CDR3 extends over 14 amino acids. V was shortened by 1 base and J by 2 bases, with 10 bases between the two germline ends. Germline CDR1 is SGHDT and CDR2 is YYEEEE. CDR3 residues: CASSLSGAPYEQYF. The CDR3, as DNA: TGTGCCAGCAGCTTGTCCGGGGCCCCCTACGAGCAGTACTTC.

V usage is TRBV27 and J usage is TRBJ1-4; TRBD1 agrees at 7 bases. Germline V gene data show CDR1 as MNHEY and CDR2 as SMNVEV (reference sequence). The V and J ends lost 5 bases and 8 bases, in that order; junction bases with no gene match: 14. The CDR3 is made up of 16 amino acids. CDR3 protein: CASSGWTGTQREKLFF. The CDR3 DNA sequence: TGTGCCAGCAGTGGATGGACAGGTACCCAAAGGGAAAAACTGTTTTTT. The variable domain in full, with the rest retrieved from reference TRBV27 and TRBJ1-4, is EAQVTQNPRYLITVTGKKLTVTCSQNMNHEYMSWYRQDPGLGLRQIYYSMNVEVTDKGDVPEGYKVSRKEKRNFPLILESPSPNQTSLYFCASSGWTGTQREKLFFGSGTQLSVL.

This rearrangement joins TRBV6-5 to TRBJ2-5; 9 bases line up with TRBD1. The CDR3 length is 15 residues. Germline V CDR1 and CDR2: MNHEY, SVGAGI. V dropped 5 bases and J dropped 5; count of bases not matched to a gene: 9. CDR3 in amino acids: CASSLTGGEGETQYF. The CDR3 region has the DNA TGTGCCAGCAGTCTTACAGGGGGCGAGGGGGAGACCCAGTACTTC.